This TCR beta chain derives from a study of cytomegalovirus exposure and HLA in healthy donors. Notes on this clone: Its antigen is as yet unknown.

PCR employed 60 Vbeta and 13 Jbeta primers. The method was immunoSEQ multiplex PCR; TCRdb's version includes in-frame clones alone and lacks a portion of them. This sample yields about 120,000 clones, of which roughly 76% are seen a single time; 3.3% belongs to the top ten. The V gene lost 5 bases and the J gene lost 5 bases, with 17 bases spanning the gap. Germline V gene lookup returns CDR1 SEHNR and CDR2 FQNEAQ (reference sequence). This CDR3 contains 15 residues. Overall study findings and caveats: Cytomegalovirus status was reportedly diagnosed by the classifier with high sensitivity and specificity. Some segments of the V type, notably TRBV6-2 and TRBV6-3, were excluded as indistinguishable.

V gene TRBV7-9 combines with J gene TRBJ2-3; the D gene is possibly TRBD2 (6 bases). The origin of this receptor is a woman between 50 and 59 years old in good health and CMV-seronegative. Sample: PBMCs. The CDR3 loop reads CASSRDPGVVDTQYF. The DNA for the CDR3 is TGTGCCAGCAGCCGGGACCCGGGAGTCGTAGATACGCAGTATTTT.